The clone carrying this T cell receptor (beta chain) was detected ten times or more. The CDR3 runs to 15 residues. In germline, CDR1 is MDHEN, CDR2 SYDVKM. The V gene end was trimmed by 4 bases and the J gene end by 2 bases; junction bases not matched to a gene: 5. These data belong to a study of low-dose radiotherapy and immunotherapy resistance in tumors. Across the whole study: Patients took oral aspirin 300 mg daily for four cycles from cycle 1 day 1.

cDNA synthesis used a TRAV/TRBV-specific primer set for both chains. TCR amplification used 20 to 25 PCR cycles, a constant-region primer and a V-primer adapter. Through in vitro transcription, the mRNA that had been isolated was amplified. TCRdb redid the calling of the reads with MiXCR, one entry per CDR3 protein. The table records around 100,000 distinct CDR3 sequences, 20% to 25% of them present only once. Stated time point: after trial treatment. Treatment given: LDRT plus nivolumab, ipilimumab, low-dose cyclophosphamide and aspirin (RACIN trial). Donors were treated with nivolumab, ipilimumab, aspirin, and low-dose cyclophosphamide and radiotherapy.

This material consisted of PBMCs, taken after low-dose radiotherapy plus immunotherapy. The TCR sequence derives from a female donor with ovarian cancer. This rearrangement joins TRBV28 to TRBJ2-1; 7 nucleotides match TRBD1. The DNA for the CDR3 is TGTGCCAGCAGTTCCATTCAGGGGGCCTACAATGAGCAGTTCTTC. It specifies CASSSIQGAYNEQFF. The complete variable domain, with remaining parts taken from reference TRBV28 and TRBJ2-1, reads DVKVTQSSRYLVKRTGEKVFLECVQDMDHENMFWYRQDPGLGLRLIYFSYDVKMKEKGDIPEGYSVSREKKERFSLILESASTNQTSMYLCASSSIQGAYNEQFFGPGTRLTVL.